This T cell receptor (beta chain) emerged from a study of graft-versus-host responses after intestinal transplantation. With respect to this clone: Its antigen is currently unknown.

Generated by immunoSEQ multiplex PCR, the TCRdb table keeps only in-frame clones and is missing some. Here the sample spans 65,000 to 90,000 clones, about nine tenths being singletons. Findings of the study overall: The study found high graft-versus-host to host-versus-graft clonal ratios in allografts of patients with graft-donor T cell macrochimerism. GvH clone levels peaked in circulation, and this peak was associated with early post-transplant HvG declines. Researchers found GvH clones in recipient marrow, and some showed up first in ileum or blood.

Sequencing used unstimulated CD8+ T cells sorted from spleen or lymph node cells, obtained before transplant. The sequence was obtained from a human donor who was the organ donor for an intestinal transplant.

The CDR3 DNA is TGCGCCAGCAGCCTTGGGACGGGAGCTAACTATGGCTACACCTTC. Translated: CASSLGTGANYGYTF. The chain has TRBV4-1 and TRBJ1-2, with TRBD1 as a possible D gene (5 bases). CDR1 and CDR2 from the germline V gene are MGHRA and YSYEKL. CDR3 length equals 15 residues. Between the trimmed V and J ends, which lost 4 bases and 0 bases, there was a span of 12 bases.